The rows below give T cell receptor beta chains drawn from one sample of a study of T cell changes during pregnancy in multiple sclerosis. Libraries were prepared by immunoSEQ multiplex PCR; TCRdb keeps only in-frame clonotypes and omits some of them. This table has about 70,000 clones, 85% to 95% appearing once. This sample comprised CD8+ T cells from peripheral blood mononuclear cells, obtained in the third trimester of pregnancy. The receptor source for this set is a female donor in good health, enrolled as a control in a pregnancy study. The CDR3 runs from the conserved cysteine through the conserved F or W. D genes are given only for firm matches. Size values are once, few and many counts, or a class for expanded clones, and some rows have none.

D	V	size	J	CDR3	DNA
-	TRBV7-2	-	TRBJ1-1	CASSLEPGPEAFF	TGTGCCAGCAGCTTAGAGCCAGGGCCTGAAGCTTTCTTT
-	TRBV25-1	-	TRBJ2-1	CASSKIDSSYNEQFF	TGTGCCAGCAGTAAAATCGATAGCTCCTACAATGAGCAGTTCTTC
-	TRBV9	-	TRBJ2-1	CASSVYRGGNEQFF	TGTGCCAGCAGCGTGTACCGAGGTGGAAATGAGCAGTTCTTC
TRBD1	TRBV29-1	-	TRBJ2-7	CSVADRASYEQYF	TGCAGCGTGGCGGACAGGGCAAGCTACGAGCAGTACTTC
-	TRBV4-3	-	TRBJ1-6	CASSQDRSNSPLHF	TGCGCCAGCAGCCAAGATAGGAGTAATTCACCCCTCCACTTT
-	TRBV6-6	-	TRBJ2-7	CASSPGIDKFYEQYF	TGTGCCAGCAGTCCAGGGATTGATAAGTTCTACGAGCAGTACTTC
-	TRBV5-6	-	TRBJ1-1	CASSHRDLVAEAFF	TGTGCCAGCAGCCACAGGGATCTAGTCGCTGAAGCTTTCTTT
TRBD2	TRBV7-7	-	TRBJ2-1	CASSQTSGGPPQFF	TGTGCCAGCAGTCAAACTAGCGGGGGGCCACCGCAGTTCTTC
-	TRBV4-2	-	TRBJ2-5	CASSQGTIVSPSQETQYF	TGTGCCAGCAGCCAAGGGACAATCGTCAGCCCATCCCAAGAGACCCAGTACTTC
-	TRBV9	-	TRBJ2-3	CASSESGYHTDTQYF	TGTGCCAGCAGCGAAAGCGGGTATCACACAGATACGCAGTATTTT
-	TRBV6-6	-	TRBJ2-1	CASSNIIDNNEQFF	TGTGCCAGCAGCAATATAATAGACAACAATGAGCAGTTCTTC
TRBD1	TRBV6-5	-	TRBJ1-2	CASSFRQGNGYTF	TGTGCCAGCAGTTTCCGACAGGGGAACGGCTACACCTTC
-	TRBV11-2	-	TRBJ2-7	CASNQAGPPYEQYF	TGTGCCAGCAACCAAGCAGGTCCCCCCTACGAGCAGTACTTC
-	TRBV4-1	-	TRBJ2-3	CASSQEGALRKYF	TGCGCCAGCAGCCAGGAGGGGGCCCTTAGAAAGTATTTT
TRBD1	TRBV5-6	once	TRBJ2-7	CASSSQGDSEQYF	TGTGCCAGCAGTTCCCAGGGGGATAGCGAGCAGTACTTC
-	TRBV9	-	TRBJ2-5	CASSATDAQETQYF	TGTGCCAGCAGCGCAACAGACGCCCAAGAGACCCAGTACTTC
-	TRBV4-3	-	TRBJ1-1	CASSQGRGASEAFF	TGCGCCAGCAGCCAGGGGAGGGGGGCTAGTGAAGCTTTCTTT
-	TRBV4-1	-	TRBJ1-1	CASSQVGVNTEAFF	TGCGCCAGCAGCCAAGTGGGCGTGAACACTGAAGCTTTCTTT
-	TRBV7-2	once	TRBJ2-7	CASSLASFHRVNSEQYF	TGTGCCAGCAGCTTAGCCTCTTTCCACAGGGTAAATTCGGAGCAGTACTTC
-	TRBV19	-	TRBJ1-5	CASSIVSYQPQHF	TGTGCCAGTAGTATAGTGTCATATCAGCCCCAGCATTTT
-	TRBV29-1	-	TRBJ2-5	CSVVLGAGQETQYF	TGCAGCGTAGTACTGGGGGCAGGACAAGAGACCCAGTACTTC
-	TRBV2	once	TRBJ1-3	CASSEGGGDFGNTIYF	TGTGCCAGCAGTGAGGGCGGGGGGGACTTTGGAAACACCATATATTTT
TRBD1	TRBV9	-	TRBJ1-1	CASSGQGKAEAFF	TGTGCCAGCAGCGGACAGGGTAAGGCTGAAGCTTTCTTT
-	TRBV10-3	-	TRBJ1-2	CAISESGGQGGTYGYTF	TGTGCCATCAGTGAGTCAGGCGGTCAGGGAGGGACCTATGGCTACACCTTC
-	TRBV5-8	-	TRBJ1-5	CASSLANHLLSNQPQHF	TGTGCCAGCAGCTTGGCCAATCACCTACTGAGCAATCAGCCCCAGCATTTT
-	TRBV9	-	TRBJ1-2	CASSVVQEAYGYTF	TGTGCCAGCAGCGTAGTCCAGGAGGCCTATGGCTACACCTTC
-	TRBV4-3	-	TRBJ1-1	CASSQVLTGLNTEAFF	TGCGCCAGCAGCCAAGTTCTCACAGGGTTGAACACTGAAGCTTTCTTT
-	TRBV4-2	once	TRBJ1-2	CASTTVMTESYGYTF	TGTGCCAGCACCACCGTGATGACAGAGAGCTATGGCTACACCTTC
TRBD1	TRBV30	-	TRBJ2-7	CAWNLGQGYEQYF	TGTGCCTGGAACCTCGGACAGGGCTACGAGCAGTACTTC
TRBD1	TRBV27	-	TRBJ2-7	CASSLGGTGAFYEQYF	TGTGCCAGCAGCCTAGGGGGGACAGGGGCTTTCTACGAGCAGTACTTC
TRBD1	TRBV27	-	TRBJ2-2	CASSLRGTVNTGELFF	TGTGCCAGCAGTTTACGTGGGACAGTGAACACCGGGGAGCTGTTTTTT
-	TRBV5-1	-	TRBJ2-5	CASNNRGPQETQYF	TGCGCCAGCAACAACCGGGGTCCTCAAGAGACCCAGTACTTC
TRBD2	TRBV29-1	-	TRBJ2-1	CSVLAGVFYNEQFF	TGCAGCGTACTAGCGGGAGTCTTTTACAATGAGCAGTTCTTC
-	TRBV15	-	TRBJ1-5	CATSRLFVRGGNQPQHF	TGTGCCACCAGCCGCCTTTTTGTGAGGGGGGGGAATCAGCCCCAGCATTTT
-	TRBV7-9	-	TRBJ2-7	CASSPGTYEQYF	TGTGCCAGCAGCCCAGGGACCTACGAGCAGTACTTC
-	TRBV13	few	TRBJ1-2	CASSLETGRYGYTF	TGTGCCAGCAGCTTAGAAACAGGGCGCTATGGCTACACCTTC
TRBD1	TRBV2	-	TRBJ1-2	CASRSGGKGYTF	TGTGCCAGCAGATCAGGGGGCAAAGGCTACACCTTC
TRBD1	TRBV5-3	-	TRBJ2-7	CARSPGQGESYEQYF	TGTGCCAGAAGCCCGGGACAGGGGGAATCCTACGAGCAGTACTTC
TRBD1	TRBV7-2	few	TRBJ1-6	CASSLGARGSSNSPLHF	TGTGCCAGCAGCTTAGGTGCCAGGGGGTCCTCTAATTCACCCCTCCACTTT
TRBD1	TRBV4-1	-	TRBJ2-1	CASSQEFPGQGPQEQFF	TGCGCCAGCAGCCAAGAGTTCCCGGGACAGGGCCCCCAGGAGCAGTTCTTC
-	TRBV30	-	TRBJ1-1	CAWSEDTYTLEAFF	TGTGCCTGGAGTGAGGACACCTATACCCTTGAAGCTTTCTTT
TRBD2	TRBV7-3	-	TRBJ2-1	CASSALIAGAYNEQFF	TGTGCCAGCAGCGCCCTAATAGCGGGGGCCTACAATGAGCAGTTCTTC
-	TRBV9	-	TRBJ2-3	CASSVSPGGTDTQYF	TGTGCCAGCAGCGTATCCCCCGGGGGCACAGATACGCAGTATTTT
TRBD2	TRBV11-2	-	TRBJ2-5	CASSLDYRGGGALETQYF	TGTGCCAGCAGCTTAGACTACCGAGGCGGGGGGGCTCTCGAGACCCAGTACTTC
-	TRBV27	-	TRBJ1-1	CASSQAPGMNTEAFF	TGTGCCAGCAGTCAAGCCCCGGGAATGAACACTGAAGCTTTCTTT
-	TRBV2	-	TRBJ1-4	CASSEGVMNEKLFF	TGTGCCAGCAGTGAAGGAGTCATGAATGAAAAACTGTTTTTT
-	TRBV9	-	TRBJ2-7	CASSVEYHTYEQYF	TGTGCCAGCAGCGTAGAGTACCACACCTACGAGCAGTACTTC
TRBD2	TRBV4-3	-	TRBJ2-7	CASSQGGLAFGYEQYF	TGCGCCAGCAGCCAAGGCGGACTAGCCTTTGGGTACGAGCAGTACTTC
-	TRBV7-2	-	TRBJ2-3	CASSLARSSTDTQYF	TGTGCCAGCAGCTTAGCGCGAAGCAGCACAGATACGCAGTATTTT
-	TRBV27	-	TRBJ1-2	CASSLSGGGYTF	TGTGCCAGCAGTTTATCGGGGGGTGGCTACACCTTC
TRBD2	TRBV7-6	once	TRBJ2-3	CASSWGGPTDTQYF	TGTGCCAGCAGCTGGGGGGGTCCCACAGATACGCAGTATTTT
-	TRBV29-1	-	TRBJ2-7	CSVEKRGRPYEQYF	TGCAGCGTTGAAAAAAGGGGTCGCCCCTACGAGCAGTACTTC
TRBD2	TRBV11-2	-	TRBJ2-3	CASSSSGGDVDTQYF	TGTGCCAGCAGCTCTAGCGGGGGGGATGTAGATACGCAGTATTTT
-	TRBV2	-	TRBJ2-7	CASSDSSYEQYF	TGTGCCAGCAGTGACAGCTCCTACGAGCAGTACTTC
-	TRBV30	-	TRBJ2-7	CACPGRGGRVDEQYF	TGTGCCTGCCCTGGTAGAGGGGGTAGGGTTGACGAGCAGTACTTC